This T cell receptor beta chain was sequenced in a study of shared clonotypes between healthy human individuals. Clones were sequenced by immunoSEQ multiplex PCR, and TCRdb holds only the in-frame ones, with some missing. The table has about half a million clones, over 70% seen once. The V segment lost 5 bases and the J segment 7 bases; nucleotides outside the gene matches: 5. The CDR3 is made up of 13 amino acids. Germline V gene sequence: CDR1 MNHEY, CDR2 SVGAGI. With regard to this clone: The same CDR3 can be traced to other DNA sequences in this sample.

The V and J genes are TRBV6-5 and TRBJ1-5; 7 positions match TRBD1. Source material: PBMCs. The receptor comes from a woman aged 40 to 50 in good health. Some clones in this sample may be carry-over from other donors' samples. Here the CDR3 reads CASSPDRDQPQHF. The CDR3 region has the DNA TGTGCCAGCAGTCCCGACAGGGACCAGCCCCAGCATTTT.